Below are 2 T cell receptor beta chains sequenced from a single sample in a study of cytomegalovirus exposure and HLA in healthy donors. Clones were read by immunoSEQ multiplex PCR, and TCRdb kept only the in-frame ones, dropping some. The profile shows some 130,000 clones, approximately 80% of them singletons. Sequencing was carried out using PBMCs. The receptors come from a young man in good health and CMV-seropositive.

J is TRBJ2-7 and V is TRBV12-5, with a possible D match to TRBD2 (5 bases). CDR1 LGHNT and CDR2 FRNRAP come from the germline V gene. The V end lost 5 bases, the J end lost 0 bases, and 14 bases lay between the germline ends. CDR3 size: 15 residues. Written as DNA, the CDR3 is TGTGCTAGTGGTGGGTGGGAGTACAGCTCCTACGAGCAGTACTTC. Its translation is CASGGWEYSSYEQYF.

This clone was detected once. The chain uses TRBV9 and TRBJ2-1; perhaps TRBD2 as D (6 bases). Germline V CDR1 and CDR2: SGDLS, YYNGEE. V lost 0 bases and J lost 5, with 15 bases in between. This CDR3 has 16 residues. CDR3 loop: CASSVGGAGTNNEQFF. CDR3 DNA: TGTGCCAGCAGCGTAGGTGGCGCGGGGACCAACAATGAGCAGTTCTTC.